A single sample gave rise to the 27 T cell receptor beta chains below, sequenced in a study of graft-versus-host responses after intestinal transplantation. The data were produced by immunoSEQ multiplex PCR, yet TCRdb's version contains in-frame clones alone and is incomplete. The data show some 69,000 clones, around 90% seen once. The sequencing used bone marrow, collected 734 days after intestinal transplantation. The source of these receptors is a human patient who received an intestinal transplant, so some T cells may come from the graft donor.

The V call is TRBV6-5, the J call TRBJ1-2; 9 bases are shared with TRBD1. With V trimmed by 6 bases and J by 9 bases, 14 bases remained unmatched. CDR1 and CDR2 from the germline V gene are MNHEY and SVGAGI. The CDR3 loop spans 15 amino acids. The CDR3 DNA follows: TGTGCCAGCAGGAAGGGGGGGGGACAGGGTAGAAGCTACACCTTC. It specifies CASRKGGGQGRSYTF.

The chain joins TRBV19 to TRBJ2-2; perhaps TRBD1 as D (5 bases). This CDR3 spans 13 amino acids. Germline CDR1 is LNHDA and CDR2 is SQIVND (reference sequence). Trimming stripped 7 bases from V and 9 bases from J, with 15 bases between. CDR3 coding DNA: TGTGCCAGTACCTACCCCCAGGGTCGGGAGCTGTTTTTT. Translating it yields CASTYPQGRELFF.

The genes are TRBV10-2 and TRBJ2-5; possibly TRBD1 for D (6 bases). CDR1 and CDR2 (germline): WSHSY, SAAADI. The CDR3 totals 17 residues. Trimming stripped 6 bases from V and 4 bases from J, with 24 bases between. The chain's CDR3 is CASSGVLQGPGAETQYF. The CDR3 DNA sequence: TGCGCCAGCAGCGGTGTCTTACAGGGACCCGGGGCAGAGACCCAGTACTTC.

The chain links TRBV19 to TRBJ2-1; 7 bases map to TRBD2. V lost 3 bases, J lost 7 bases, and 9 bases stayed unmatched. The CDR3 extends over 15 amino acids. Per germline, CDR1 LNHDA and CDR2 SQIVND (reference sequence). The DNA for the CDR3 is TGTGCCAGTAGTATGGGGAGGGAGGGCCCGAATGAGCAGTTCTTC. Translated, it gives CASSMGREGPNEQFF. Supplemented by reference TRBV19 and TRBJ2-1, the full variable domain reads DGGITQSPKYLFRKEGQNVTLSCEQNLNHDAMYWYRQDPGQGLRLIYYSQIVNDFQKGDIAEGYSVSREKKESFPLTVTSAQKNPTAFYLCASSMGREGPNEQFFGPGTRLTVL.

The chain has TRBV5-5 and TRBJ1-3, with a weak D call TRBD1 (5 bases). The CDR3 totals 15 residues. Trimming cost V 4 bases and J 0 bases, with 11 bases left between them. Germline values: CDR1 SGHKS, CDR2 YYEKEE (reference sequence). This chain's CDR3 is CASSREGISGNTIYF. The CDR3 DNA is TGTGCCAGCAGCCGGGAGGGGATCTCTGGAAACACCATATATTTT.

The chain has TRBV5-1 and TRBJ1-6, with a weak D call TRBD1 (6 bases). V lost 4 bases and J 4 bases, leaving 12 bases between the germline ends. This CDR3 region has 15 residues. CDR1 and CDR2 from the germline V gene are SGHRS and YFSETQ. Here the CDR3 DNA reads TGCGCCAGCAGCGACTCGACAGGATATAATTCACCCCTCCACTTT. Its translation: CASSDSTGYNSPLHF. The entire variable domain, with the rest obtained from reference TRBV5-1 and TRBJ1-6, is as follows: KAGVTQTPRYLIKTRGQQVTLSCSPISGHRSVSWYQQTPGQGLQFLFEYFSETQRNKGNFPGRFSGRQFSNSRSEMNVSTLELGDSALYLCASSDSTGYNSPLHFGNGTRLTVT.

This chain connects TRBV6-5 to TRBJ1-5, with D possibly TRBD1 on 5 matching bases. Trimming pared 0 bases from V and 3 bases from J, leaving 9 bases between. This CDR3 is 15 amino acids long. Germline V gene data show CDR1 as MNHEY and CDR2 as SVGAGI. This chain's CDR3 is CASSYSGGNNQPQHF. DNA for the CDR3: TGTGCCAGCAGTTACTCTGGGGGTAACAATCAGCCCCAGCATTTT.

The rearrangement links TRBV6-6 to TRBJ1-1; D possibly corresponds to TRBD1 (5 bases). Trimming cost V 3 bases and J 3 bases, with 17 bases left between them. The CDR3 covers 16 residues. Looked up from germline, CDR1 is MNHNY and CDR2 is SVGAGI (reference sequence). CDR3 in DNA: TGTGCCAGCAGTTATTCGTCCATGAGGGGCCACACTGAAGCTTTCTTT. Residues: CASSYSSMRGHTEAFF.

This chain connects TRBV27 to TRBJ2-3; 8 bases match TRBD2. This CDR3 comprises 16 residues. Germline V gene sequence: CDR1 MNHEY, CDR2 SMNVEV (reference sequence). V was pared by 2 bases and J by 5 bases, with 9 bases of the junction left unmatched. Here the CDR3 DNA reads TGTGCCAGCAGTTTACAGCTAGCGGGCTCGGGAGATACGCAGTATTTT. This translates into CASSLQLAGSGDTQYF.

This rearrangement joins TRBV10-3 to TRBJ1-5; TRBD1 matches 10 bases. V was clipped by 10 bases and J by 5 bases; unmatched bases: 2. Germline V gene sequence: CDR1 ENHRY, CDR2 SYGVKD. This CDR3 contains 12 residues. The CDR3: CATGTGDQPQHF. The CDR3 coding sequence is TGTGCCACCGGGACAGGGGATCAGCCCCAGCATTTT.

This clone was seen once. The chain carries TRBV6-1 and TRBJ2-7; 8 bases agree with TRBD1. V dropped 8 bases and J dropped 2; count of bases not matched to a gene: 11. The CDR3 runs 15 residues. Germline V CDR1 and CDR2: MNHNS, SASEGT. The CDR3 region is CASPPPGGRTYEQYF. CDR3 DNA sequence: TGTGCCAGCCCCCCCCCAGGGGGCCGAACCTACGAGCAGTACTTC.

The V call is TRBV21-1, the J call TRBJ1-3; the table's D call, TRBD1, has no DNA check behind it. TRBV21-1 is designated a pseudogene. The CDR3 sequence is 15 residues long. The CDR3 protein is CASSKGTGWGNTIYF. The CDR3 DNA reads as TGTGCCAGCAGTAAGGGCACAGGGTGGGGAAACACCATATATTTT.

This clone showed up just a few times. The chain combines TRBV13 with TRBJ2-5; D gene ambiguous. CDR3 size: 13 residues. V was trimmed by 0 bases and J by 2 bases, leaving 4 bases between them. Germline lookup yields CDR1 PRHDT and CDR2 FYEKMQ (reference sequence). CDR3 region: CASSLGGQETQYF. In nucleotides, the CDR3 is TGTGCCAGCAGCTTAGGGGGGCAAGAGACCCAGTACTTC.

V is TRBV6-6 and J is TRBJ2-7; 8 positions match TRBD1. CDR1 and CDR2 from the germline V gene are MNHNY and SVGAGI (reference sequence). This CDR3 has 15 residues. The ends lost 1 base at V and 3 bases at J; junction bases unmatched: 5. The CDR3 DNA sequence: TGTGCCAGCAGTTACTTTGCGGACAGGGTCTACGAGCAGTACTTC. Amino acid sequence: CASSYFADRVYEQYF.

This clone appeared once. V is TRBV6-5 and J is TRBJ2-1; no reliable D call. The V gene's germline CDR1 is MNHEY and CDR2 SVGAGI. The CDR3 is 11 residues long. Trimming stripped 8 bases from V and 8 bases from J, with 10 bases between. The CDR3 loop is CASGEEDEQFF. Written as DNA, the CDR3 is TGTGCCAGCGGCGAAGAGGATGAGCAGTTCTTC.

The chain employs TRBV5-1 and TRBJ2-1, with a weak D call TRBD1 (5 bases). This CDR3 has 16 amino acids. Germline V gene data show CDR1 as SGHRS and CDR2 as YFSETQ. V was pared by 2 bases and J by 2 bases, with 14 bases between. CDR3 sequence: CASSFYRLRTYNEQFF. CDR3 sequence (DNA): TGCGCCAGCAGCTTCTACAGGTTGAGAACCTACAATGAGCAGTTCTTC.

This clone was seen a single time. The genes are TRBV4-1 and TRBJ2-5, with 7 positions matching TRBD2. CDR1 and CDR2 (germline): MGHRA, YSYEKL. V shed 0 bases and J 1 base; nucleotides not matched to a gene: 5. The CDR3 loop spans 16 amino acids. The CDR3 reads CASSQESGEVQETQYF. Here the CDR3 DNA reads TGCGCCAGCAGCCAAGAGAGCGGGGAAGTCCAAGAGACCCAGTACTTC.

The rearrangement links TRBV10-3 to TRBJ1-5; 8 nucleotides match TRBD1. The CDR3 runs 20 residues. V was pared by 0 bases and J by 0 bases, with 13 bases of the junction left unmatched. CDR1 and CDR2 from the germline V gene are ENHRY and SYGVKD. CDR3 DNA: TGTGCCATCAGTGAGTCGCTCAGGGGGCTCGGGCTAAATAGCAATCAGCCCCAGCATTTT. Residues: CAISESLRGLGLNSNQPQHF.

CDR3 DNA: TGTGCCAGCAGCTTGGTGACGGAAGAGACCCAGTACTTC. Translation gives CASSLVTEETQYF. This chain connects TRBV5-4 to TRBJ2-5; no definite D call. CDR1 and CDR2 from the germline V gene are SGHNT and YYREEE (reference sequence). The CDR3 is 13 amino acids. Deletions cut 0 bases from V and 3 bases from J, with 6 bases between.

This chain joins TRBV5-5 and TRBJ1-1, with D possibly being TRBD1 (6 bases). The CDR3 runs 14 residues. The germline V and J ends were trimmed by 7 bases and 0 bases, with 13 bases remaining between them. Germline V lookup: CDR1 SGHKS, CDR2 YYEKEE (reference sequence). The DNA of the CDR3 is TGTGCCAGCCAGACGGGGGGCATGAACACTGAAGCTTTCTTT. This encodes CASQTGGMNTEAFF.

This clone was detected a few times. The rearrangement links TRBV5-1 to TRBJ2-7; a possible D gene is TRBD2 (6 bases). Trimming cost V 3 bases and J 3 bases, with 13 bases left between them. The V gene's germline CDR1 is SGHRS and CDR2 YFSETQ. The CDR3 consists of 14 residues. The CDR3 here is CASSWGDWDYEQYF. Written as DNA, the CDR3 is TGCGCCAGCAGCTGGGGGGACTGGGACTACGAGCAGTACTTC.

V and J are TRBV6-5 and TRBJ1-5; the D is unclear. V was clipped by 6 bases and J by 4 bases, with 16 bases between them. This CDR3 contains 15 residues. Germline V gene data show CDR1 as MNHEY and CDR2 as SVGAGI. The CDR3: CASSLVAGRNQPQHF. CDR3 DNA sequence: TGTGCCAGCAGCCTCGTCGCTGGCAGGAATCAGCCCCAGCATTTT.

This chain uses TRBV10-1 with TRBJ2-7; perhaps D is TRBD1 or TRBD2 (6 bases each). Germline CDR1 and CDR2: WNHNN and SYGVQD (reference sequence). Trimming left V 2 bases short and J 9 bases short, with 11 bases between. The CDR3 totals 12 residues. Here the CDR3 reads CASSEGGGVQYF. CDR3 coding DNA: TGCGCCAGCAGTGAGGGAGGGGGAGTGCAGTACTTC.

This chain connects TRBV21-1 to TRBJ1-6; TRBD1 reflects the table's D call only, with no check against the DNA. TRBV21-1 is a pseudogene. This CDR3 has 16 amino acids. Here the CDR3 reads CASSKDSDRGISPLHF. The CDR3 DNA reads as TGTGCCAGCAGCAAAGATTCGGACAGGGGTATTTCACCCCTCCACTTT.

J is TRBJ2-7 and V is TRBV6-5; perhaps TRBD1 as D (6 bases). Trimming stripped 0 bases from V and 4 bases from J, with 16 bases between. CDR1 and CDR2 from the germline V gene are MNHEY and SVGAGI. The length of the CDR3 is 16 residues. CDR3 sequence reads: CASSYSIAGTTYEQYF. In DNA form, the CDR3 reads TGTGCCAGCAGTTACTCGATCGCCGGGACAACTTACGAGCAGTACTTC.

This clone is a singleton in its sample. The chain combines TRBV7-3 with TRBJ2-3, with 7 nucleotides matching TRBD2. The CDR3 totals 13 residues. The V gene's germline CDR1 is SGHTA and CDR2 FQGTGA. With V trimmed by 4 bases and J by 3 bases, 1 base remained unmatched. CDR3 in amino acids: CASSSGGTDTQYF. Here the CDR3 DNA reads TGTGCCAGCAGCTCCGGGGGGACAGATACGCAGTATTTT.

The chain carries TRBV11-2 and TRBJ2-7; TRBD2 aligns across 9 bases. The CDR3 has 14 amino acids. V trimming: 2 bases; J trimming: 2 bases; junction bases outside the gene matches: 1. Germline CDR1 reads SGHAT; CDR2 reads FQNNGV. The CDR3 region is CASSLSSGTYEQYF. In DNA form, the CDR3 reads TGTGCCAGCAGCTTATCTAGCGGGACCTACGAGCAGTACTTC.